This T cell receptor (beta chain) was profiled in a study of shared T cell receptors in the human thymus. Germline assignment: CDR1 SGHTS and CDR2 YDEGEE. V gave up 3 bases and J gave up 5 bases; unmatched junction bases: 8. There are 14 residues in the CDR3. Only in-frame clones appear in the TCRdb table, and some are missing; sequencing was by immunoSEQ multiplex PCR. In the table there are hundreds of thousands of clones, approximately 89% of which are singletons. The same data also contributed to another study, on human thymus T cells. From that study: Seemingly biased V and J gene usage marked thymic and blood repertoires.

The specimen sequenced was thymocytes. The V and J genes are TRBV5-8 and TRBJ2-7; the match to TRBD1 covers 7 bases. The clonotype comes from a boy under three years old with a congenital heart defect. DNA of the CDR3: TGTGCCAGCAGCTCCCGACAGGGCTCAAACGAGCAGTACTTC. It encodes CASSSRQGSNEQYF.